This TCR beta chain was recovered during a study of blood T cell repertoires in COVID-19. The V gene's germline CDR1 is LNHNV and CDR2 YYDKDF (reference sequence). The V and J ends lost 4 bases and 4 bases, in that order; junction bases with no gene match: 7. This CDR3 has 16 amino acids. TCRdb keeps only in-frame clones here, not all; method: immunoSEQ multiplex PCR. This sample carries roughly 80,000 clones, approximately 88% of them seen once, and the ten largest clones take 10% to 15%. Sequenced: peripheral blood. V usage is TRBV15 and J usage is TRBJ2-5, with TRBD2 identical over 12 bases. The sequence was collected from a human donor in a cohort sampled during active COVID-19. In nucleotides, the CDR3 is TGTGCCACCAGCACTAGCGGGAGGGGGCCATCAGAGACCCAGTACTTC. Protein product: CATSTSGRGPSETQYF.